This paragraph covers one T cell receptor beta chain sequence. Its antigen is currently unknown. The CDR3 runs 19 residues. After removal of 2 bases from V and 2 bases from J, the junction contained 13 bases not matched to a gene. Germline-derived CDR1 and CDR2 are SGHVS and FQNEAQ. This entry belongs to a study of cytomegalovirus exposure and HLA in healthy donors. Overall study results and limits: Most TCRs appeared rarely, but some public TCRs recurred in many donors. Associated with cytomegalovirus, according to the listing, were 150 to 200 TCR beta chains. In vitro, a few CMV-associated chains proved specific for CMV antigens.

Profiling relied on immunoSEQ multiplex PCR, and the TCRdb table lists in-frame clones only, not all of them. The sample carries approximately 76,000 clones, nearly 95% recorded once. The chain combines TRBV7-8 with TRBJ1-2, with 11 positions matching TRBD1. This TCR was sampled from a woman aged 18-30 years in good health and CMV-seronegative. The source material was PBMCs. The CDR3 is CASSLSSAGTGGYNYGYTF. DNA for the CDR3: TGTGCCAGCAGCTTATCCAGTGCCGGGACAGGGGGGTACAACTATGGCTACACCTTC.